These 27 T cell receptor beta chains share one sample of origin, sequenced in a study of blood T cells in healthy people across ages. For the second PCR, which ran for roughly 6 to 12 cycles, a sample-barcoded 5' primer and a J-beta primer mix were used. MiXCR, applied by TCRdb to the 5' RACE reads, yields one record per CDR3 protein. The top ten clones hold 29% of a sample with about 290,000 distinct CDR3 sequences, 25% to 30% of them seen once. Source material: blood. These TCRs come from a woman between 65 and 79 years old in good health.

This rearrangement joins TRBV20-1 to TRBJ1-1, with no clear D. Germline V gene sequence: CDR1 DFQATT, CDR2 SNEGSKA (reference sequence). CDR3 length: 9 amino acids. Between the trimmed V and J ends, which lost 6 bases and 7 bases, there was a span of 6 bases. The CDR3 spells CSAYNEAFF. The CDR3, as DNA: TGCAGTGCGTACAATGAAGCTTTCTTT.

As regards this clonotype: The germline gene is not matched at one end of the junction; a read error may be the cause. The genes are TRBV29-1 and TRBJ2-2; 9 positions match TRBD1. This CDR3 spans 13 amino acids. CDR1 is SQVTM and CDR2 is ANQGSEA in the germline V gene. The CDR3 nucleotides are TGCAGCGTTCCCGGGACAGGGAGCGGGGAGCTGTTCTTT. Its translation: CSVPGTGSGELFF.

This clonotype was counted between two and nine times. The chain joins TRBV12-3 or TRBV12-4 to TRBJ1-2, with 7 bases identical to TRBD1. The trim removed 2 bases at V and 4 bases at J, leaving 7 bases unmatched. The CDR3 consists of 15 residues. DNA for the CDR3: TGTGCCAGCAGTTTACGTCAGGGGGGCAGCTATGGCTACACCTTC. It translates to CASSLRQGGSYGYTF.

The rearrangement uses TRBV11-2 and TRBJ2-5; perhaps TRBD2 as D (5 bases). Germline V CDR1 and CDR2: SGHAT, FQNNGV. This CDR3 comprises 16 residues. With 4 bases removed from V and 3 bases from J, the gap between germline ends came to 18 bases. Here the CDR3 DNA reads TGTGCCAGCAGCTCTTCCCTCTTAGCGCGGAAAGAGACCCAGTACTTC. Its translation is CASSSSLLARKETQYF.

This clonotype has just a few counts. V and J are TRBV5-1 and TRBJ2-2, with a possible D match to TRBD2 (7 bases). The CDR3 is 16 amino acids. V lost 2 bases and J lost 3, with 14 bases in between. The germline V gene encodes CDR1 SGHRS and CDR2 YFSETQ. The CDR3 coding sequence is TGCGCCAGCAGCTTCTTCGGGGGGCTGGACACCGGGGAGCTGTTTTTT. The encoded protein is CASSFFGGLDTGELFF.

This clonotype was seen only a few times. The chain links TRBV12-3 or TRBV12-4 to TRBJ2-7; D not resolved. The CDR3 is 13 amino acids. V gave up 3 bases and J gave up 2 bases, with 8 bases separating them. The CDR3 coding sequence is TGTGCCAGCAGTTTCCACAAGCCCTACGAGCAGTACTTC. This encodes CASSFHKPYEQYF.

This clonotype was seen repeatedly, ten times or more. The chain uses TRBV7-3 and TRBJ2-5; D might be TRBD2 (5 bases). CDR1 SGHTA and CDR2 FQGTGA come from the germline V gene. The CDR3 runs 14 residues. Trimming shortened V by 2 bases and J by 5 bases, and 12 bases separated the two germline ends. The CDR3 DNA sequence: TGTGCCAGCAGCTTAGGCCGGCCGGGGGAGACCCAGTACTTC. This sequence encodes CASSLGRPGETQYF.

This clonotype has more than one count but fewer than ten. The chain employs TRBV7-9 and TRBJ1-2; 7 nucleotides line up with TRBD1. Looked up from germline, CDR1 is SEHNR and CDR2 is FQNEAQ (reference sequence). The junction had 3 bases not matched to a gene; V was cut back by 5 bases and J by 3 bases. The CDR3 totals 13 residues. DNA of the CDR3: TGTGCCAGCAGCCGCGGACAGGACTATGGCTACACCTTC. Its translation: CASSRGQDYGYTF.

The rearrangement joins TRBV6-1 to TRBJ2-3, with 9 positions matching TRBD1. Per the germline V gene, CDR1 is MNHNS and CDR2 is SASEGT. V was pared by 0 bases and J by 1 base, with 5 bases of the junction left unmatched. The CDR3 extends over 17 amino acids. CDR3 sequence: CASSEAGTGKGTDTQYF. The CDR3 DNA reads as TGTGCCAGCAGTGAAGCCGGGACAGGGAAGGGCACAGATACGCAGTATTTT.

This clonotype has a count of ten or more. The rearrangement uses TRBV28 and TRBJ2-3; no firm D call. Trimming shortened V by 4 bases and J by 2 bases, and 4 bases separated the two germline ends. Looked up from germline, CDR1 is MDHEN and CDR2 is SYDVKM. This CDR3 spans 12 amino acids. The CDR3 region is CASSSVTDTQYF. For the CDR3, the DNA is TGTGCCAGCAGTTCCGTCACAGATACGCAGTATTTT.

This rearrangement joins TRBV28 to TRBJ1-4; D not certain. Per the germline V gene, CDR1 is MDHEN and CDR2 is SYDVKM. Trimming removed 8 bases from V and 6 bases from J, with 10 bases in between. The CDR3 covers 12 residues. The CDR3 region has the DNA TGTGCCAGCGCCGGGGTAGATGAAAAACTGTTTTTT. Translation gives CASAGVDEKLFF.

This clonotype appeared many times. The chain is built from TRBV29-1 and TRBJ1-2, with D maybe TRBD1 (5 bases). Germline V lookup: CDR1 SQVTM, CDR2 ANQGSEA. The CDR3 covers 11 residues. Trimming removed 6 bases at V and 2 bases at J, with 7 bases between. CDR3 region: CSVDRNYGYTF. CDR3 bases: TGCAGCGTAGACAGAAACTATGGCTACACCTTC. The variable domain in full, completed from reference TRBV29-1 and TRBJ1-2, reads SAVISQKPSRDICQRGTSLTIQCQVDSQVTMMFWYRQQPGQSLTLIATANQGSEATYESGFVIDKFPISRPNLTFSTLTVSNMSPEDSSIYLCSVDRNYGYTFGSGTRLTVV.

This clonotype occurred a few times. V and J are TRBV20-1 and TRBJ2-1; the match to TRBD2 covers 11 bases. The CDR3 loop spans 15 amino acids. Germline V gene sequence: CDR1 DFQATT, CDR2 SNEGSKA (reference sequence). After removal of 3 bases from V and 5 bases from J, the junction contained 6 bases not matched to a gene. The CDR3 sequence: CSASRLAGRDNEQFF. CDR3 nucleotide sequence: TGCAGTGCTAGTCGACTAGCGGGAAGGGACAATGAGCAGTTCTTC.

This clonotype came up many times. V usage is TRBV28 and J usage is TRBJ2-4; the D gene is possibly TRBD1 (6 bases). The V gene's germline CDR1 is MDHEN and CDR2 SYDVKM. The CDR3 has 15 residues. Between the trimmed V and J ends, which lost 5 bases and 11 bases, there was a span of 22 bases. CDR3 DNA sequence: TGTGCCAGCAGTCCCCCGACAGGTTCGATGGGGTTTCAGTACTTC. This translates into CASSPPTGSMGFQYF.

The chain carries TRBV6-5 and TRBJ2-7; 8 bases fit TRBD1. The CDR3 covers 14 residues. The J segment lost 5 bases and the V segment lost 7 bases, leaving 10 bases of the junction unmatched. CDR1 MNHEY and CDR2 SVGAGI come from the germline V gene. The CDR3 loop reads CASTWDRSSNEQYF. CDR3 coding DNA: TGTGCCAGCACCTGGGACAGGTCGAGCAACGAGCAGTACTTC.

J is TRBJ2-5 and V is TRBV19, with 7 bases aligning to TRBD2. The J call may not be correct, given that the DNA end is closer to TRBJ2-7. Germline V CDR1 and CDR2: LNHDA, SQIVND (reference sequence). This CDR3 is built from 14 residues. The CDR3 is CASDTAGVGYEQYF. CDR3 DNA: TGTGCCAGTGATACTGCGGGAGTTGGGTACGAGCAGTACTTC.

This clonotype was observed a few times. The J gene is TRBJ2-5, the V gene TRBV3-1; TRBD1 agrees at 7 bases. Germline CDR1 is LGHDT and CDR2 is YNNKEL (reference sequence). V shed 2 bases and J 3 bases; nucleotides not matched to a gene: 9. This CDR3 region has 16 residues. As DNA, the CDR3 is TGTGCCAGCAGCCAAAACACCGGGACAGTAAAAGAGACCCAGTACTTC. This encodes CASSQNTGTVKETQYF.

This clonotype was observed a few times. The CDR3 region is CASSLDYEWDNKNIQYF. The CDR3 region has the DNA TGTGCCAGCAGCCTAGATTATGAGTGGGACAACAAAAACATTCAGTACTTC. J is TRBJ2-4 and V is TRBV4-2; D might be TRBD1 (6 bases). V was cut by 4 bases and J by 3 bases, with 19 bases left in between. Germline lookup yields CDR1 LGHNA and CDR2 YNFKEQ. The CDR3 consists of 17 residues.

The CDR3 DNA sequence: TGTGCCAGCAGCGTCCGGGAGGGCCTCACAGATACGCAGTATTTT. This translates into CASSVREGLTDTQYF. The chain carries TRBV9 and TRBJ2-3, with 8 bases that match TRBD2. The germline V gene encodes CDR1 SGDLS and CDR2 YYNGEE. The CDR3 has 15 residues. After removal of 2 bases from V and 2 bases from J, the junction contained 4 bases not matched to a gene.

This clonotype was counted only a few times. A much larger clone differs from this one at a single base, so this may be a read error. The J gene is TRBJ2-1, the V gene TRBV5-1, with TRBD2 matching over 12 bases. This CDR3 has 13 amino acids. Germline CDR1 and CDR2: SGHRS and YFSETQ. CDR3 in DNA: TGCGCCGGCAGCCTCGGGACTAGCGGGGAGCAGTTCTTC. Its translation is CAGSLGTSGEQFF.

This clonotype was detected a few times. V and J are TRBV6-5 and TRBJ1-1; D is perhaps TRBD1 (5 bases). Germline-derived CDR1 and CDR2 are MNHEY and SVGAGI. The CDR3 is made up of 15 amino acids. V lost 0 bases and J 1 base, leaving 9 bases between the germline ends. The CDR3 is CASSYSNRKNTEAFF. CDR3 nucleotide sequence: TGTGCCAGCAGTTACTCGAACAGGAAGAACACTGAAGCTTTCTTT.

This chain joins TRBV7-3 and TRBJ2-2; 10 bases agree with TRBD2. Germline CDR1 reads SGHTA; CDR2 reads FQGTGA. Trimming at V came to 3 bases and at J to 6 bases, leaving 7 bases not matched to a gene. The CDR3 spans 16 residues. DNA of the CDR3: TGTGCCAGCAGCTTGTTAGCGGGGGGCCTTGCCGGGGAGCTGTTTTTT. Translated: CASSLLAGGLAGELFF.

This clonotype was counted a single time. The chain carries TRBV20-1 and TRBJ2-7; D remains ambiguous. Deletions cut 4 bases from V and 3 bases from J, with 13 bases between. The germline CDR1 and CDR2 sequences are DFQATT and SNEGSKA (reference sequence). The CDR3 length is 13 residues. CDR3 coding DNA: TGCAGTGCTATGCGACTTACAGACTACGAGCAGTACTTC. Translating it yields CSAMRLTDYEQYF.

This clonotype has a handful of counts. This chain links TRBV18 with TRBJ2-5; the D is unclear. V lost 3 bases and J lost 5, with 10 bases in between. The germline V gene has CDR1 KGHSH and CDR2 LQKENI. This CDR3 region has 13 residues. DNA of the CDR3: TGTGCCAGCTCACCGCCGGATCGGGAGACCCAGTACTTC. Translation: CASSPPDRETQYF.

At least ten counts were recorded for this clonotype. The rearrangement joins TRBV7-8 to TRBJ1-2; the D is unclear. With 5 bases removed from V and 0 bases from J, the gap between germline ends came to 13 bases. The CDR3 has 15 amino acids. CDR1 SGHVS and CDR2 FQNEAQ come from the germline V gene. The CDR3 nucleotides are TGTGCCAGCAGCCCCGGGCCCGAAGCTAACTATGGCTACACCTTC. Protein product: CASSPGPEANYGYTF.

This clonotype has only a few counts. The rearrangement links TRBV29-1 to TRBJ2-3; D gene ambiguous. CDR3 size: 11 residues. Trimming left V 3 bases short and J 2 bases short, with 3 bases between. Germline CDR1 reads SQVTM; CDR2 reads ANQGSEA. The CDR3 coding sequence is TGCAGCGTTGAGAACACAGATACGCAGTATTTT. Translated: CSVENTDTQYF.

The chain combines TRBV11-2 with TRBJ1-1; D gene ambiguous. The CDR3 has 13 amino acids. V was cut by 1 base and J by 7 bases, with 10 bases left in between. CDR1 and CDR2 from the germline V gene are SGHAT and FQNNGV. The CDR3 DNA is TGTGCCAGCAGCTTAGTATTGGGGTATGAAGCTTTCTTT. Translating gives CASSLVLGYEAFF.